Detailed here is one T cell receptor beta chain. The method was immunoSEQ multiplex PCR; TCRdb's version includes in-frame clones alone and lacks a portion of them. The sample shows tens of thousands of clones, under 85% of them seen only once. This entry is derived from a study of blood T cell repertoires in COVID-19. CDR3 length: 13 amino acids. The ends were cut back, 4 bases at V and 5 bases at J, with 11 bases in the middle. Germline CDR1 GTSNPN, CDR2 SVGIG (reference sequence). The chain uses TRBV30 and TRBJ2-2, with TRBD1 as a possible D gene (5 bases). The sequence was obtained from a man between 60 and 75 years old with COVID-19, enrolled during active disease. The sample was peripheral blood. The DNA for the CDR3 is TGTGCCTGGAACGAAGCAGGGACCGGGGAGCTGTTTTTT. Amino acids: CAWNEAGTGELFF.